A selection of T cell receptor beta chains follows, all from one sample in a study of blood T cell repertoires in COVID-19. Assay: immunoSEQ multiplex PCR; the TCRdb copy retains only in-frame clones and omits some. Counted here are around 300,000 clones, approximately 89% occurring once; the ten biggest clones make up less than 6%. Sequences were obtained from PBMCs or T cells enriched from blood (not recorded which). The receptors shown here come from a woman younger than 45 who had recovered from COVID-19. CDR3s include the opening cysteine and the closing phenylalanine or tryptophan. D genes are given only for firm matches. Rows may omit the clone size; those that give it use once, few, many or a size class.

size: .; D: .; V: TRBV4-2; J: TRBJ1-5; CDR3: CASSQEGGAWGNQPQHF; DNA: TGTGCCAGCAGCCAAGAGGGGGGGGCTTGGGGCAATCAGCCCCAGCATTTT
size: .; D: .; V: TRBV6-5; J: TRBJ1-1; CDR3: CASRKGQTNTEAFF; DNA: TGTGCCAGCAGGAAGGGACAAACGAACACTGAAGCTTTCTTT
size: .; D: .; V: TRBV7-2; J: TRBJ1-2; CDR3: CASSLGKGNYGYTF; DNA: TGTGCCAGCAGCTTAGGAAAGGGGAACTATGGCTACACCTTC
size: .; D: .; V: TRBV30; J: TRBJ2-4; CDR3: CAWKLGTLSKNIQYF; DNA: TGTGCCTGGAAGCTTGGGACATTATCCAAAAACATTCAGTACTTC
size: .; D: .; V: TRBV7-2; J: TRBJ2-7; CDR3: CASSLFRGKAYEQYF; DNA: TGTGCCAGCAGCTTGTTCCGAGGGAAAGCCTACGAGCAGTACTTC
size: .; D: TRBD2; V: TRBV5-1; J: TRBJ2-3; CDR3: CASSWGLAGEGLSTDTQYF; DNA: TGCGCCAGCAGCTGGGGACTAGCGGGGGAAGGCTTGAGCACAGATACGCAGTATTTT
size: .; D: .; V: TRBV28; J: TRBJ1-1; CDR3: CASSFTMNTEAFF; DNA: TGTGCCAGCAGTTTTACAATGAACACTGAAGCTTTCTTT
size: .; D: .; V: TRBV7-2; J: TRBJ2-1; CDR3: CASRTTSSNEQFF; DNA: TGTGCCAGCAGGACTACCTCCAGCAATGAGCAGTTCTTC
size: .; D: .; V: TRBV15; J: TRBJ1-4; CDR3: CATSRDRQGGANEKLFF; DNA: TGTGCCACCAGCAGAGATCGTCAGGGAGGGGCTAATGAAAAACTGTTTTTT
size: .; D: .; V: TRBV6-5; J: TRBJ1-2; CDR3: CASRAVLEDGYTF; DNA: TGTGCCAGCAGAGCGGTCCTGGAAGATGGCTACACCTTC
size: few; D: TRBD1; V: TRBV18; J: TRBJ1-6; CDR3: CASSPGQGINSPLHF; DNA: TGTGCCAGCTCACCGGGACAGGGGATTAATTCACCCCTCCACTTT
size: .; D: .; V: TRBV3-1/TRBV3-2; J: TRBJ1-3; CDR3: CASSQRAILGGNTIYF; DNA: TGTGCCAGCAGCCAAAGGGCGATACTAGGAGGAAACACCATATATTTT
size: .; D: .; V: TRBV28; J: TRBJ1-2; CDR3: CASSLTWGTSYGYTF; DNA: TGTGCCAGCAGTTTGACATGGGGGACAAGTTATGGCTACACCTTC
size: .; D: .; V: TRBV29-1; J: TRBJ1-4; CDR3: CSVAFYNEKLFF; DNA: TGCAGCGTTGCCTTCTATAATGAAAAACTGTTTTTT
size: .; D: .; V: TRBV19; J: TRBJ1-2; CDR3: CASSIEGSSIYGYTF; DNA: TGTGCCAGTAGTATTGAGGGAAGCAGCATCTATGGCTACACCTTC
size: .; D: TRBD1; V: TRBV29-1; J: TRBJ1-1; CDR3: CSVARGQTNTEAFF; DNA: TGCAGCGTTGCAAGGGGACAGACGAACACTGAAGCTTTCTTT
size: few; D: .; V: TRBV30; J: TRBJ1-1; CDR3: CASTAGGNTEAFF; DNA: TGTGCCTCCACGGCGGGGGGGAACACTGAAGCTTTCTTT